This T cell receptor beta chain was captured in a study of blood T cell repertoires in COVID-19. Produced via immunoSEQ multiplex PCR; TCRdb's table is partial and in-frame only. The sample carries approximately 140,000 clones, 65% to 85% recorded once. The V and J ends lost 5 bases and 0 bases, in that order; junction bases with no gene match: 8. Per the germline V gene, CDR1 is KGHDR and CDR2 is SFDVKD. The CDR3 spans 17 residues. V gene TRBV24-1 combines with J gene TRBJ2-1, with 8 nucleotides matching TRBD2. The sequenced sample consisted of peripheral blood. The origin of this receptor is a young man with COVID-19, enrolled during active disease. CDR3 nucleotide sequence: TGTGCCACCAGTGGGGGTAGCGGGGCTTACTCCTACAATGAGCAGTTCTTC. Amino acid sequence: CATSGGSGAYSYNEQFF.